The 4 T cell receptor beta chains given below trace back to one sample, sequenced in a study of T cell changes during pregnancy in multiple sclerosis. Sequencing was performed with immunoSEQ multiplex PCR; in TCRdb, only in-frame clones are kept and a portion is missing. The table has 90,000 to 120,000 clones, just under 95% seen once. The specimen was peripheral blood, collected in the third trimester of pregnancy. Receptor source: a female donor in good health, enrolled as a control in a pregnancy study.

The chain uses TRBV5-1 and TRBJ2-7, with D possibly being TRBD1 (6 bases). This CDR3 is built from 16 residues. Trimming cost V 4 bases and J 0 bases, with 17 bases left between them. Germline CDR1 and CDR2: SGHRS and YFSETQ. In DNA, the CDR3 is TGCGCCAGCAGCCCCATCGGGACAACTTCCTCCTACGAGCAGTACTTC. Translating it yields CASSPIGTTSSYEQYF.

The chain joins TRBV9 to TRBJ1-4; 7 nucleotides match TRBD1. Germline CDR1 reads SGDLS; CDR2 reads YYNGEE. Germline trimming cut 4 bases from V and 3 bases from J; bases unmatched to any gene: 3. This CDR3 is 14 amino acids long. Here the CDR3 reads CASSRQGSNEKLFF. The DNA for the CDR3 is TGTGCCAGCAGCCGACAGGGTTCTAATGAAAAACTGTTTTTT. The variable domain in full, with the rest retrieved from reference TRBV9 and TRBJ1-4, is DSGVTQTPKHLITATGQRVTLRCSPRSGDLSVYWYQQSLDQGLQFLIQYYNGEERAKGNILERFSAQQFPDLHSELNLSSLELGDSALYFCASSRQGSNEKLFFGSGTQLSVL.

This clone was observed once. CDR3 region: CASSTGTGGTDTQYF. The CDR3 nucleotides read TGTGCCAGCAGCACGGGGACAGGGGGCACAGATACGCAGTATTTT. V gene TRBV7-9 combines with J gene TRBJ2-3, with 10 bases aligning to TRBD1. The ends lost 5 bases at V and 1 base at J; junction bases unmatched: 3. This CDR3 spans 15 amino acids. Germline-derived CDR1 and CDR2 are SEHNR and FQNEAQ (reference sequence).

This chain joins TRBV19 and TRBJ2-7, with D tentatively TRBD1 (6 bases). Trimming cost V 5 bases and J 6 bases, with 14 bases left between them. This CDR3 is 13 amino acids long. The germline gives CDR1 LNHDA, CDR2 SQIVND (reference sequence). CDR3 sequence (DNA): TGTGCCAGTAGTGCAGGGGCGACAGGCGAGCAGTACTTC. It encodes CASSAGATGEQYF.